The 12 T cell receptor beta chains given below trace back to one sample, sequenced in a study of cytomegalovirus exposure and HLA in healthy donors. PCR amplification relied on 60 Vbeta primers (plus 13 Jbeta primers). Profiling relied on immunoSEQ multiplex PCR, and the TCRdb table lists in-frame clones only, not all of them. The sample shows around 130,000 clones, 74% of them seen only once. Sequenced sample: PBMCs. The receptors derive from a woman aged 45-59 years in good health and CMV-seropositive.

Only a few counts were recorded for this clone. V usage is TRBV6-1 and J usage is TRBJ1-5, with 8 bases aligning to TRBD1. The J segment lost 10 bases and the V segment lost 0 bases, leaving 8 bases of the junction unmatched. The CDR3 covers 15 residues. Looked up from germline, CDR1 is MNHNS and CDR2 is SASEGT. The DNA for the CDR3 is TGTGCCAGCAGTGAAGCAGGACAGGGCTCTCCCCCCCAGCATTTT. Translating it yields CASSEAGQGSPPQHF.

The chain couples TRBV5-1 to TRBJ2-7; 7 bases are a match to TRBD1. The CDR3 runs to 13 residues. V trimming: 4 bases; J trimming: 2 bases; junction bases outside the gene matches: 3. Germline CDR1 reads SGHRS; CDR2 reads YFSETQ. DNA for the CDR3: TGCGCCAGCAGCGGACAGGCCGCCTACGAGCAGTACTTC. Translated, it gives CASSGQAAYEQYF. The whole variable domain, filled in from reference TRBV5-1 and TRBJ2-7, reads KAGVTQTPRYLIKTRGQQVTLSCSPISGHRSVSWYQQTPGQGLQFLFEYFSETQRNKGNFPGRFSGRQFSNSRSEMNVSTLELGDSALYLCASSGQAAYEQYFGPGTRLTVT.

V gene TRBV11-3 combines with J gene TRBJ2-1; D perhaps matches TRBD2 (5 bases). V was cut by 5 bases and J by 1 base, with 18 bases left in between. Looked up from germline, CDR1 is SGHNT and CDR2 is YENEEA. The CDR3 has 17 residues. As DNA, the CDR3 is TGTGCCAGCAGCACCGGGTATAGGACGGGGTCCTACAATGAGCAGTTCTTC. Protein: CASSTGYRTGSYNEQFF.

The chain's CDR3 is CASSSYRGRDEQFF. The CDR3 DNA is TGTGCCAGCAGTTCCTACAGGGGCAGGGATGAGCAGTTCTTC. This chain links TRBV6-5 with TRBJ2-1; 7 bases align to TRBD1. Trimming took 4 bases from V and 8 from J; bases not matched to a gene: 8. CDR1 is MNHEY and CDR2 is SVGAGI in the germline V gene. The CDR3 contains 14 residues.

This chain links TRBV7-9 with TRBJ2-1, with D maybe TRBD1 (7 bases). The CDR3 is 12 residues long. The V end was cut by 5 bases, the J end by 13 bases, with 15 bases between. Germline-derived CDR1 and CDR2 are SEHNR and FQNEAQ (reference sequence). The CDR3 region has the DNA TGTGCCAGCAGCCAGGGGGGCCGTTATCAGTTCTTC. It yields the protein CASSQGGRYQFF.

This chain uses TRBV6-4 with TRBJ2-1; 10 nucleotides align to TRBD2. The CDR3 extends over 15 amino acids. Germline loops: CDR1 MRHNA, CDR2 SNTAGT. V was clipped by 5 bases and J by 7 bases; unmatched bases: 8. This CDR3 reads CASSSRSGGGNEQFF. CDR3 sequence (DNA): TGTGCCAGCAGTTCTCGAAGCGGGGGGGGTAATGAGCAGTTCTTC.

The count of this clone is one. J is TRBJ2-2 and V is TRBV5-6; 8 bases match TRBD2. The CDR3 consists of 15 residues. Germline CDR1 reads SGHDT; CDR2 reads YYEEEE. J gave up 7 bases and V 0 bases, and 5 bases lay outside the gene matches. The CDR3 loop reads CASSLDSGVVGELFF. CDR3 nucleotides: TGTGCCAGCAGCTTGGATAGCGGGGTGGTCGGGGAGCTGTTTTTT.

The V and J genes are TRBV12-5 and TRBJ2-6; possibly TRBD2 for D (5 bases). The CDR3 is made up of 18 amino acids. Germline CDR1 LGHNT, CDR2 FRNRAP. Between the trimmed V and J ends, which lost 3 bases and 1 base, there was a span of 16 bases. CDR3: CASGLSPAGGSGANVLTF. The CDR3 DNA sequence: TGTGCTAGTGGTTTATCGCCGGCGGGCGGGTCTGGGGCCAACGTCCTGACTTTC. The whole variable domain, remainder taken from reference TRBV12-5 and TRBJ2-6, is DARVTQTPRHKVTEMGQEVTMRCQPILGHNTVFWYRQTMMQGLELLAYFRNRAPLDDSGMPKDRFSAEMPDATLATLKIQPSEPRDSAVYFCASGLSPAGGSGANVLTFGAGSRLTVL.

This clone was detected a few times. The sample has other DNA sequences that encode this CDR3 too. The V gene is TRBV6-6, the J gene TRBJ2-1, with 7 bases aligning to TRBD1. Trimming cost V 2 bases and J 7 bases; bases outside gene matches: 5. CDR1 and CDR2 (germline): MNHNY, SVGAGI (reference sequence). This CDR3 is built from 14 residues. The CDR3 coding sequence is TGTGCCAGCAGTTACAGACAGGGTTATAATGAGCAGTTCTTC. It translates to CASSYRQGYNEQFF.

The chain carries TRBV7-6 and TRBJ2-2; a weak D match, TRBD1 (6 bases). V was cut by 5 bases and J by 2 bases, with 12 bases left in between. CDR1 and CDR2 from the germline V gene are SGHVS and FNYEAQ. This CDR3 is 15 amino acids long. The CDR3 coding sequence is TGTGCCAGCAGCGCGACAGGAATAAACACCGGGGAGCTGTTTTTT. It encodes CASSATGINTGELFF.

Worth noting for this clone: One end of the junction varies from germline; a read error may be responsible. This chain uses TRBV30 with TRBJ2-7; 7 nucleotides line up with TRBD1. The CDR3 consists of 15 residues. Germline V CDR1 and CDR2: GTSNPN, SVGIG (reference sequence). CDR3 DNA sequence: TGTTCCTGGAGTGTAATCAAGGGGGCTCGGGGCGAGCAGTACTTC. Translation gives CSWSVIKGARGEQYF.

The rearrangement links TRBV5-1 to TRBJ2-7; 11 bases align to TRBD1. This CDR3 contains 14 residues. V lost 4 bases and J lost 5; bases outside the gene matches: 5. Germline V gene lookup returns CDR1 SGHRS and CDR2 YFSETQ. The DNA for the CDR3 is TGCGCCAGCAGCGTCGGGACAGGGGGGAACGAGCAGTACTTC. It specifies CASSVGTGGNEQYF.